Listed below are T cell receptor beta chains from one sample, sequenced in a study of blood T cell repertoires in COVID-19. Clones were read by immunoSEQ multiplex PCR, and TCRdb kept only the in-frame ones, dropping some. The sample has 140,000 to 150,000 clones, 80% seen once. Sequences were obtained from peripheral blood. These receptors originate from a man aged 55 to 70 with active or convalescent COVID-19. Each CDR3 is given with its conserved first and last residue.

j_call: TRBJ1-4; v_call: TRBV28; cdr3_length: 13; cdr3_aa: CASSLDRLDKLFF
j_call: TRBJ2-6; v_call: TRBV7-3; cdr3_length: 16; cdr3_aa: CASSLLGGAGANVLTF
j_call: TRBJ2-1; v_call: TRBV3-1/TRBV3-2; cdr3_length: 15; cdr3_aa: CASSLRGITYNEQFF
j_call: TRBJ1-6; v_call: TRBV7-8; cdr3_length: 14; cdr3_aa: CASSSGTDNSPLHF
j_call: TRBJ2-1; v_call: TRBV18; cdr3_length: 13; cdr3_aa: CASSPLRWQGGIF
j_call: TRBJ2-1; v_call: TRBV18; cdr3_length: 15; cdr3_aa: CASLQGALAYNEQFF
j_call: TRBJ2-7; v_call: TRBV28; cdr3_length: 13; cdr3_aa: CASSQGDSYEQYF
j_call: TRBJ1-3; v_call: TRBV6-2/TRBV6-3; cdr3_length: 19; cdr3_aa: CASSLDPGQGIRSGNTIYF
j_call: TRBJ2-3; v_call: TRBV20-1; cdr3_length: 15; cdr3_aa: CSASRGAQAVDTQYF
j_call: TRBJ2-1; v_call: TRBV27; cdr3_length: 15; cdr3_aa: CASSLTSGGNNEQFF
j_call: TRBJ1-1; v_call: TRBV9; cdr3_length: 14; cdr3_aa: CASSPEVRNTEAFF
j_call: TRBJ2-2; v_call: TRBV15; cdr3_length: 16; cdr3_aa: CATSEDRALNTGELFF
j_call: TRBJ1-5; v_call: TRBV19; cdr3_length: 15; cdr3_aa: CASSTTGEGNQPQHF
j_call: TRBJ1-5; v_call: TRBV5-4; cdr3_length: 12; cdr3_aa: CASSLSRSPQHF
j_call: TRBJ2-7; v_call: TRBV4-3; cdr3_length: 15; cdr3_aa: CASSREWGGPYEQYF
j_call: TRBJ2-6; v_call: TRBV10-3; cdr3_length: 17; cdr3_aa: CAISLNRGSSGANVLTF
j_call: TRBJ2-7; v_call: TRBV7-2; cdr3_length: 14; cdr3_aa: CASSPPSGAYEQYF
j_call: TRBJ2-2; v_call: TRBV19; cdr3_length: 15; cdr3_aa: CASSLGQGNTGELFF
j_call: TRBJ2-7; v_call: TRBV24-1; cdr3_length: 15; cdr3_aa: CATSDPGQATYEQYF
j_call: TRBJ1-4; v_call: TRBV5-1; cdr3_length: 15; cdr3_aa: CASSLEQPTNEKLFF
j_call: TRBJ2-1; v_call: TRBV5-4; cdr3_length: 14; cdr3_aa: CASSPGLAGDEQFF
j_call: TRBJ2-7; v_call: TRBV7-9; cdr3_length: 17; cdr3_aa: CASSPRPTGFTSYEQYF